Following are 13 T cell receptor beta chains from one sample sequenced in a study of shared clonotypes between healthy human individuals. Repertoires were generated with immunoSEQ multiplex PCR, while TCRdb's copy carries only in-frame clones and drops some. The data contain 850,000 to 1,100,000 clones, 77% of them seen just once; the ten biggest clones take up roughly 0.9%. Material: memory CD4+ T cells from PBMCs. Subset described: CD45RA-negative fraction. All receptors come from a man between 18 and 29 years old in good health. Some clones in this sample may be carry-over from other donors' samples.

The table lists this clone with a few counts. The CDR3, as DNA: TGTGCCAGCAGCTTACCCCAATGGACAGGGGGAGGTGGCTACACCTTC. It is translated as CASSLPQWTGGGGYTF. This chain joins TRBV11-2 and TRBJ1-2; 10 bases map to TRBD1. The V gene's germline CDR1 is SGHAT and CDR2 FQNNGV. The CDR3 length is 16 residues. Trimming at V came to 2 bases and at J to 7 bases, leaving 10 bases not matched to a gene.

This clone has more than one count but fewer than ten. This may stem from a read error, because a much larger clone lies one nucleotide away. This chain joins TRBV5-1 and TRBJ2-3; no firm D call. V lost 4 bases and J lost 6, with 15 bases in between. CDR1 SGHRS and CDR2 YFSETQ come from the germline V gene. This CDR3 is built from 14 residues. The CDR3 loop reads CASSTASVGDTQYF. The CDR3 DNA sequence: TGCGCCAGCAGCACAGCTAGTGTCGGGGATACGCAGTATTTT.

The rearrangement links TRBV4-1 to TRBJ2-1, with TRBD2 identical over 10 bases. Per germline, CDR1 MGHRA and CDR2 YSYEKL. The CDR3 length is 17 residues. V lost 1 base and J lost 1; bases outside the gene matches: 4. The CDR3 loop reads CASSQGKAGGSYNEQFF. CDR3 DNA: TGCGCCAGCAGCCAAGGTAAAGCGGGAGGGTCCTACAATGAGCAGTTCTTC.

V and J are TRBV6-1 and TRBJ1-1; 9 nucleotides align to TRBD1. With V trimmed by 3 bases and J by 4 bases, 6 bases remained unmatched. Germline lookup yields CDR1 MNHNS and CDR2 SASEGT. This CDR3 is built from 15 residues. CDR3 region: CASSDPGTGSTEAFF. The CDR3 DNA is TGTGCCAGCAGTGATCCCGGGACAGGGTCCACTGAAGCTTTCTTT.

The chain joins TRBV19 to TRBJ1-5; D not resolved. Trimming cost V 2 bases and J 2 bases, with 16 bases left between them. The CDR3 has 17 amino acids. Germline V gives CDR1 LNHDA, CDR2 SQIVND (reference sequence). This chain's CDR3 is CASSIFSGGAGNQPQHF. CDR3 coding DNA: TGTGCCAGTAGTATATTTTCAGGCGGAGCGGGCAATCAGCCCCAGCATTTT.

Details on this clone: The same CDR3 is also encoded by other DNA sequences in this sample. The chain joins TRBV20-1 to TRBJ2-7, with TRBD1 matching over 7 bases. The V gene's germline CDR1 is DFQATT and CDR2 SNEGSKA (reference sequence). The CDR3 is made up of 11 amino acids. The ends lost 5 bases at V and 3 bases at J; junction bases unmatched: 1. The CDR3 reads CSAGDSYEQYF. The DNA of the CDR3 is TGCAGTGCTGGGGACAGCTACGAGCAGTACTTC.

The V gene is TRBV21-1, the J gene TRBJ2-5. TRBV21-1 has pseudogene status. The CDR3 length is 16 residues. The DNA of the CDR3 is TGTGCCAGCAGCAAATGCCCGGATCCGATCCAAGAGACCCAGTACTTC. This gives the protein CASSKCPDPIQETQYF.

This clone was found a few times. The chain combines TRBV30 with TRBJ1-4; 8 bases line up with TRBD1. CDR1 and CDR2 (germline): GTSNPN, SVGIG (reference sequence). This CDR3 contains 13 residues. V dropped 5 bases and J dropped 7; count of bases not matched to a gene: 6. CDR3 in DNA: TGTGCCTGGGTGACAGGGGCCCCTGAAAAACTGTTTTTT. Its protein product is CAWVTGAPEKLFF.

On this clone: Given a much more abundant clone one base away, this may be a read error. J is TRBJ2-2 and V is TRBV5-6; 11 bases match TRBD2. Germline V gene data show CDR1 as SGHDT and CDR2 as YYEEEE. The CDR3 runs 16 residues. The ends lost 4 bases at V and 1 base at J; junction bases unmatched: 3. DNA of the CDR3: TGTGCCAGCAGCCCCCTAGCGGGAGGGAACACCGGGGAGCTGTTTTTT. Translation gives CASSPLAGGNTGELFF.

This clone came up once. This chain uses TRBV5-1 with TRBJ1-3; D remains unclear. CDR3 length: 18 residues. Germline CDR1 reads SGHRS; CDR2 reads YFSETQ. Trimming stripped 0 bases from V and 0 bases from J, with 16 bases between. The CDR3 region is CASSLAGTAQYSGNTIYF. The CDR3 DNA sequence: TGCGCCAGCAGCTTGGCTGGTACAGCTCAATACTCTGGAAACACCATATATTTT.

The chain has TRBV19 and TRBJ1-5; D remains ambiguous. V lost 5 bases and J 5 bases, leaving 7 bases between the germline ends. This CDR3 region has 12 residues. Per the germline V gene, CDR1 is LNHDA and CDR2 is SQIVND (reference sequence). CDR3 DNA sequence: TGTGCCAGTAGTTTGCACGATCAGCCCCAGCATTTT. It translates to CASSLHDQPQHF.

The CDR3 nucleotides are TGCGCCAGCAGTCAAAGTTGTTCCCCTACAATGGTCCTCGAGCAGTACTTC. This gives the protein CASSQSCSPTMVLEQYF. The chain has TRBV23-1 and TRBJ2-7; D is ambiguous. TRBV23-1 is flagged as an ORF with uncertain function. CDR3 length: 17 amino acids. V was pared by 2 bases and J by 6 bases, with 23 bases between.

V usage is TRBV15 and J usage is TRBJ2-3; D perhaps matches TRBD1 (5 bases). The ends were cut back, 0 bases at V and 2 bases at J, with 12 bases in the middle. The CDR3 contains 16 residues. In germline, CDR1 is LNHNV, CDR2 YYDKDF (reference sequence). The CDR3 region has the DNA TGTGCCACCAGCAGAGATTCCCAGGGATCCACAGATACGCAGTATTTT. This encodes CATSRDSQGSTDTQYF.